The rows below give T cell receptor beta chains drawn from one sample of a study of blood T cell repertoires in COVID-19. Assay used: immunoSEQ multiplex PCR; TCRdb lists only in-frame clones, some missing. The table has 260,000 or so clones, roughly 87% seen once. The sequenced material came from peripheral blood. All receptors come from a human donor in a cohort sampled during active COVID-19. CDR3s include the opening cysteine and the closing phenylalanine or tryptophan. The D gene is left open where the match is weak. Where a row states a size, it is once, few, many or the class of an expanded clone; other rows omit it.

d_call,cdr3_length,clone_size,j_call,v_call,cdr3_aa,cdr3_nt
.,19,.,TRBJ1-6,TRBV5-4,CASSLGPPSTGSVNSPLHF,TGTGCCAGCAGCTTGGGACCCCCTTCTACAGGGTCGGTTAATTCACCCCTCCACTTT
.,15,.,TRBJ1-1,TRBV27,CASSLDSYMNTEAFF,TGTGCCAGCAGTTTGGACAGCTACATGAACACTGAAGCTTTCTTT
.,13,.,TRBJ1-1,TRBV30,CAWSAGLNTEAFF,TGTGCCTGGAGTGCGGGTCTGAACACTGAAGCTTTCTTT
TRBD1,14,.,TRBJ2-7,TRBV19,CASSQGGGVYEQYF,TGTGCCAGCTCACAGGGGGGCGGAGTTTACGAGCAGTACTTC
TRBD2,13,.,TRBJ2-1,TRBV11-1,CASSSGLKNEQFF,TGTGCCAGCAGCTCGGGACTAAAGAATGAGCAGTTCTTC
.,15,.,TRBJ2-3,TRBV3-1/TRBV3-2,CASSQEGRPTDTQYF,TGTGCCAGCAGCCAAGAAGGGAGACCGACAGATACGCAGTATTTT
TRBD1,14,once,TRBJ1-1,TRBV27,CASSQQGGNTEAFF,TGTGCCAGCAGCCAACAGGGGGGGAACACTGAAGCTTTCTTT
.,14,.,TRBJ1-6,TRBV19,CASNVGGRNSPLHF,TGTGCCAGTAACGTGGGGGGTAGGAATTCACCCCTCCACTTT
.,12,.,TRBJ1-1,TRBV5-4,CASSSMNTEAFF,TGTGCCAGCTCGAGTATGAACACTGAAGCTTTCTTT
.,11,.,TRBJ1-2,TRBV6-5,CASSSLSGYTF,TGTGCCAGCAGTTCCCTATCGGGCTACACCTTC
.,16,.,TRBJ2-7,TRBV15,CATSSGPGTWVYEQYF,TGTGCCACCAGCAGTGGCCCCGGGACTTGGGTCTACGAGCAGTACTTC
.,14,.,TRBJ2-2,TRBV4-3,CASSQEYGAGELFF,TGCGCCAGCAGCCAAGAGTACGGGGCCGGGGAGCTGTTTTTT
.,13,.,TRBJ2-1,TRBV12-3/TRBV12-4,CASNKRRYNEQFF,TGTGCCAGCAACAAAAGGAGGTACAATGAGCAGTTCTTC
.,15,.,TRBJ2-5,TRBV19,CASSILSRGPETQYF,TGTGCCAGTAGCATCCTGAGCAGGGGACCAGAGACCCAGTACTTC
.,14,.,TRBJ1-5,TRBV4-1,CASSRPGDGQPQHF,TGCGCCAGCAGCCGCCCAGGGGATGGACAGCCCCAGCATTTT
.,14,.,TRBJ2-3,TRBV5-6,CASSLGGGPNTQYF,TGTGCCAGCAGCTTAGGAGGAGGGCCGAATACGCAGTATTTT
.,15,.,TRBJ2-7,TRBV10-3,CARPPAGVVIYEQYF,TGTGCCAGACCTCCCGCAGGGGTTGTGATTTACGAGCAGTACTTC
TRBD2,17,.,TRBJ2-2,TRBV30,CASTALAGGPSTGELFF,TGTGCCTCCACCGCACTAGCGGGAGGGCCGAGTACCGGGGAGCTGTTTTTT
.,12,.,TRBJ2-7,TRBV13,CASSPTPYEQYF,TGTGCCAGCAGCCCCACTCCCTACGAGCAGTACTTC
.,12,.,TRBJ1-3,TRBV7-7,CASSDETATIYF,TGTGCTAGCAGCGACGAGACAGCTACAATATATTTT